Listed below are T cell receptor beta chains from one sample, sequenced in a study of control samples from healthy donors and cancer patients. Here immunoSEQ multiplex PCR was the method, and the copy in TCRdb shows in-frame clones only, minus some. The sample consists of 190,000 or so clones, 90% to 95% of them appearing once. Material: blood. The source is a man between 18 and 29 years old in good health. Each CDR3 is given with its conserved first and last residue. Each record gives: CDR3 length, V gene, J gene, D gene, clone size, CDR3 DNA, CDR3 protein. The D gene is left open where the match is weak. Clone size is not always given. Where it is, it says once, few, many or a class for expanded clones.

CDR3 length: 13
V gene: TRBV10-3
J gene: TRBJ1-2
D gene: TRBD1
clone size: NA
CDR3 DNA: TGTGCCATCAGGGGACAGGGAATTGGTGGCTACACCTTC
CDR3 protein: CAIRGQGIGGYTF

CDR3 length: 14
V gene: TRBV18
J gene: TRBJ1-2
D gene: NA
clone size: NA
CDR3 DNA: TGTGCCAGCTCACCAGAGCGGGGGCCCTATGGCTACACCTTC
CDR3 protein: CASSPERGPYGYTF

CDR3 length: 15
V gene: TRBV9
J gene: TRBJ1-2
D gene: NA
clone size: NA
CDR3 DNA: TGTGCCAGCAGCGTAGGAGTGGGACCGGGCTATGGCTACACCTTC
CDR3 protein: CASSVGVGPGYGYTF

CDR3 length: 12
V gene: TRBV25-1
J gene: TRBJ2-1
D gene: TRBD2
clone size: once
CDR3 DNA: TGTGCCAGCAGTGATGGGACTAGCGGGCAGTTCTTC
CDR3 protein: CASSDGTSGQFF

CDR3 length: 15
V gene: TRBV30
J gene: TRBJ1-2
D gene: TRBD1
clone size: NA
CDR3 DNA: TGTGCCGGAGGCGGACAGGGGGCATTAAACTATGGCTACACCTTC
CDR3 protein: CAGGGQGALNYGYTF

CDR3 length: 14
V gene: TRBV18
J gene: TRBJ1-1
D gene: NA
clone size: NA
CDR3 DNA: TGTGCCAGCTCACCAGCTTCGAAAAACACTGAAGCTTTCTTT
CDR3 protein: CASSPASKNTEAFF

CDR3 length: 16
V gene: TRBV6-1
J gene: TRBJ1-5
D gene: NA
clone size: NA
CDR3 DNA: TGTGCCAGCAGTGATCAGGCTAAGGGGGGCAATCAGCCCCAGCATTTT
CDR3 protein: CASSDQAKGGNQPQHF

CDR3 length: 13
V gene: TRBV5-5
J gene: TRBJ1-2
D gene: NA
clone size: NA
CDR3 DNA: TGTGCCAGCAGCCCCGCGGGGTGGGACGGCTACACCTTC
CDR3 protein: CASSPAGWDGYTF

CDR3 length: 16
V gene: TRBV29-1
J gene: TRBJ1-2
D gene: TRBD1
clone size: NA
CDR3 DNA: TGCAGCGCCCCCAAAACCCCGGGACAGGGGGCAGAGGGCTACACCTTC
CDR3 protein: CSAPKTPGQGAEGYTF

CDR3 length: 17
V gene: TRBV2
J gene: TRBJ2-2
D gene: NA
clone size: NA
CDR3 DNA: TGTGCCAGCAGTGATCTGTTATTAGGGTTTGACACCGGGGAGCTGTTTTTT
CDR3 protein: CASSDLLLGFDTGELFF

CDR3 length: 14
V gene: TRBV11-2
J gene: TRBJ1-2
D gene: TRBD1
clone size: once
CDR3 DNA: TGTGCCAGCAGCCTCCTACAGGGGTCCTATGGCTACACCTTC
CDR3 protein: CASSLLQGSYGYTF

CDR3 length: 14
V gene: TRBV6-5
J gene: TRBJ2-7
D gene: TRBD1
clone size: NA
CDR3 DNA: TGTGCCAGCAGTTACTCAGGGACAGGGGACGAGCAGTACTTC
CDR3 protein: CASSYSGTGDEQYF

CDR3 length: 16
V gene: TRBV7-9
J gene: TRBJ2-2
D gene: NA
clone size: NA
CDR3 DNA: TGTGCCAGCAGCCGGGGGACAGCCCCCCTGACCGGGGAGCTGTTTTTT
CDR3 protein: CASSRGTAPLTGELFF

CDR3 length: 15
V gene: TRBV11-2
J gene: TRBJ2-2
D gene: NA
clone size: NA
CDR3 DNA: TGTGCCAGCATACTTAGGGGAAGAAATACCGGGGAGCTGTTTTTT
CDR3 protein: CASILRGRNTGELFF

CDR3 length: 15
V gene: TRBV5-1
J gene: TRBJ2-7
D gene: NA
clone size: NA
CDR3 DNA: TGCGCCAGCAGGGACTGGGACGCCGGCTCCTACGAGCAGTACTTC
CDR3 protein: CASRDWDAGSYEQYF

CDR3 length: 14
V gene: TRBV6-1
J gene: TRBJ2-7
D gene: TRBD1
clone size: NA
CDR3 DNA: TGTGCCAGCAGTGAACACGACAGGGGCGACGAGCAGTACTTC
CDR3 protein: CASSEHDRGDEQYF

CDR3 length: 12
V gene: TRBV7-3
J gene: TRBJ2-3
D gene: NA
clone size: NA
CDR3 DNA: TGTGCCAGCAGTTTAGACGGGGATACGCAGTATTTT
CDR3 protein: CASSLDGDTQYF

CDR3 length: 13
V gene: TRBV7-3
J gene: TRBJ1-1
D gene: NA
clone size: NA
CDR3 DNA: TGTGCCAGCAGCTTAACTGTGAACACTGAAGCTTTCTTT
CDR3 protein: CASSLTVNTEAFF

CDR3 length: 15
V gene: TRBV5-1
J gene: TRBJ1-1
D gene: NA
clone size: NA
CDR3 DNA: TGCGCCAGCAGCCCCTCTTTGAGGGTTGGCACTGAAGCTTTCTTT
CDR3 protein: CASSPSLRVGTEAFF

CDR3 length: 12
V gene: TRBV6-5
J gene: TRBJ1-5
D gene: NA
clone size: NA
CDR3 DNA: TGTGCCAGCGGTCGTAGCAATCAGCCCCAGCATTTT
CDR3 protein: CASGRSNQPQHF

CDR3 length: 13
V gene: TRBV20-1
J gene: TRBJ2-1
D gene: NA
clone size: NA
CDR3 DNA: TGCAGTGCTAGTAAGCAGGGACTTTATTTACAGTTCTTC
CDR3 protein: CSASKQGLYLQFF

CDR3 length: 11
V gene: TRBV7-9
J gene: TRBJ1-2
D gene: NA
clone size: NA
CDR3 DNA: TGTGCCAGCAGCTCTCTCTATGGCTACACCTTC
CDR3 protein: CASSSLYGYTF

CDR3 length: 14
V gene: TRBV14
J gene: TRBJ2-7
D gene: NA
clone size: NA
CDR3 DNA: TGTGCCAGCAGCCAAGGCCTAGCCTACTACGAGCAGTACTTC
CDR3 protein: CASSQGLAYYEQYF

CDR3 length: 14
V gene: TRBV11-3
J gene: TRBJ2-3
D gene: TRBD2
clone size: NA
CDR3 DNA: TGTGCCAGCAGCTCAAGACTAGCCGCAGATACGCAGTATTTT
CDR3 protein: CASSSRLAADTQYF

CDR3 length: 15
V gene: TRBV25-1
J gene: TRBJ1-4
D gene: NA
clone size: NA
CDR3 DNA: TGTGCCAGCAGTGAAGGTGGCAGAGATAATGAAAAACTGTTTTTT
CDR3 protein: CASSEGGRDNEKLFF

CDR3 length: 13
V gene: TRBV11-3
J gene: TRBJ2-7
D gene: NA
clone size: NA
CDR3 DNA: TGTGCCAGCAGCTTTAGCGGTCCATCGGAGCAGTACTTC
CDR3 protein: CASSFSGPSEQYF

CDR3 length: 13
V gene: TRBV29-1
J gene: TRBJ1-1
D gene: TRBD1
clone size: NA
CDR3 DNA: TGCAGCGTTGTGGGACAGACAAACGCTGAAGCTTTCTTT
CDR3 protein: CSVVGQTNAEAFF

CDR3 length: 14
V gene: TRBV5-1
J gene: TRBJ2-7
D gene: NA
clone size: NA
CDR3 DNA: TGCGCCAGCAGCCTTCGGACGACCCGCTACGAGCAGTACTTC
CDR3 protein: CASSLRTTRYEQYF

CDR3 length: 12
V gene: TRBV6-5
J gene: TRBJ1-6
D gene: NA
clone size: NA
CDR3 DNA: TGTGCCAGCCGTAGGGGGAATTCACCCCTCCACTTT
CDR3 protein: CASRRGNSPLHF

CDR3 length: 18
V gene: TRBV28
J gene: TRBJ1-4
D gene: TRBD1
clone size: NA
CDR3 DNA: TGTGCCAGCAGTGGTTTACTCATAAGATGGACAGGGGATGAAAAACTGTTTTTT
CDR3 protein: CASSGLLIRWTGDEKLFF

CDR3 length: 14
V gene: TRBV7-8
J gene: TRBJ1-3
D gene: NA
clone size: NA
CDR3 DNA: TGTGCCAGCAGCTTAGTGACAACTGGAAACACCATATATTTT
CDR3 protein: CASSLVTTGNTIYF

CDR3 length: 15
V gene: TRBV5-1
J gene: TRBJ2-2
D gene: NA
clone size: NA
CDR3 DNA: TGCGCCAGCAGCTCGATTATCGGACGGGCCGGGGAGCTGTTTTTT
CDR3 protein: CASSSIIGRAGELFF

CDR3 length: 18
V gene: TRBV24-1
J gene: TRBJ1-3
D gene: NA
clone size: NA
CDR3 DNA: TGTGCCACCAGTGATCCCGGGACTACCTTTGCCGCCGGGAACACCATATATTTT
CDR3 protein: CATSDPGTTFAAGNTIYF

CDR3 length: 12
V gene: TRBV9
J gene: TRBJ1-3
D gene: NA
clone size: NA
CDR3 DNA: TGTGCCAGCAGCGCCTACCGAAACACCATATATTTT
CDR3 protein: CASSAYRNTIYF

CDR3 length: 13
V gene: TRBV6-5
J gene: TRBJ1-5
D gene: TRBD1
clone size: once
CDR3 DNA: TGTGTCGCTTCGACAGGGGGTACTCAGCCCCAGCATTTT
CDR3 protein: CVASTGGTQPQHF

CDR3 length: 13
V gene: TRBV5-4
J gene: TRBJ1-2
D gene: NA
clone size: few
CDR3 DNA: TGTGCCAGCAGCTTGGAGGGCGTATATGGCTACACCTTC
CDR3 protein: CASSLEGVYGYTF

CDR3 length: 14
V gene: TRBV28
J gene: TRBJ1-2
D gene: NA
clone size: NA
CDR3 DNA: TGTGCCAGCAGCCCCGGGGGAGGGTTGGGTGGCTACACCTTC
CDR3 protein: CASSPGGGLGGYTF

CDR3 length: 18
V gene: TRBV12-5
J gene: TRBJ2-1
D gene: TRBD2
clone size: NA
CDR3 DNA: TGTGCTAGTGGTTTGCCCGCTAGCGGGGGCCCTCCGGGCAATGAGCAGTTCTTC
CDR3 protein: CASGLPASGGPPGNEQFF

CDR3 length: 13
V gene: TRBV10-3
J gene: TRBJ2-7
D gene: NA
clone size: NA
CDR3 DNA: TGTGCCATCAGTGAGACACCCGCCTACGAGCAGTACTTC
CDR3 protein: CAISETPAYEQYF

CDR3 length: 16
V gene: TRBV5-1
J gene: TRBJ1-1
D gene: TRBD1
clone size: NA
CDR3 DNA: TGCGCCAGCAGCTTGGCTCCAGGGGGCGCGTACACTGAAGCTTTCTTT
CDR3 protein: CASSLAPGGAYTEAFF

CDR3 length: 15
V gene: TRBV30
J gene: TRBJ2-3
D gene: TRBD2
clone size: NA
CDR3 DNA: TGTGCCTGGAAGGGGACTAGTCAGAGCACAGATACGCAGTATTTT
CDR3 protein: CAWKGTSQSTDTQYF

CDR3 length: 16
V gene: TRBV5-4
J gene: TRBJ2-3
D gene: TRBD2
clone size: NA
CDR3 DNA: TGTGCCAGCAGCGTGACTAGCGGGGGGGCCGAAGATACGCAGTATTTT
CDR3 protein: CASSVTSGGAEDTQYF

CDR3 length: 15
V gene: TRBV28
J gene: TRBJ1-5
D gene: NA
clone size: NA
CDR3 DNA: TGTGCCAGCAGTTTAGGAGGGGGACCCAATCAGCCCCAGCATTTT
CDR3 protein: CASSLGGGPNQPQHF

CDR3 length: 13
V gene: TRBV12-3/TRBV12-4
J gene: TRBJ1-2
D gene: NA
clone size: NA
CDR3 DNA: TGTGCCAGCAGTTTGGGCGGCTCAATGGTCTACACCTTC
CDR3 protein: CASSLGGSMVYTF

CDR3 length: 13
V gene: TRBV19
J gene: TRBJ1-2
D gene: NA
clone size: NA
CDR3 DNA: TGTGCCAGTAGTATGGATAGGACCAGGGGCTACACCTTC
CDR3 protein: CASSMDRTRGYTF

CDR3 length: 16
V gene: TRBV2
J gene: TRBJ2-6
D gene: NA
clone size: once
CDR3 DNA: TGTGCCAGTTTAACAGGGCGCAGGTCTGGGGCCAACGTCCTGACTTTC
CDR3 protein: CASLTGRRSGANVLTF

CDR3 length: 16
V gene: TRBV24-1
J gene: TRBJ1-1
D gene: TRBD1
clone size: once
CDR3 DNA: TGTGCCACCAGTGACCATAGACAGGGGGCTAACACTGAAGCTTTCTTT
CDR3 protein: CATSDHRQGANTEAFF

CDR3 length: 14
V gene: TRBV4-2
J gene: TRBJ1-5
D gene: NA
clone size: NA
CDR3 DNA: TGTGCCAGCAGCCTCCGTCCCATGGATCAGCCCCAGCATTTT
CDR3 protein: CASSLRPMDQPQHF

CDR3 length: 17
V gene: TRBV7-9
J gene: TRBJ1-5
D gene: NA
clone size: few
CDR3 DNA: TGTGCCAGCAGCTTAGACCGACACCCTTATAGCAATCAGCCCCAGCATTTT
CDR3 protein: CASSLDRHPYSNQPQHF